A selection of T cell receptor beta chains follows, all from one sample in a study of blood T cell repertoires in COVID-19. Using immunoSEQ multiplex PCR, the repertoire was profiled, and TCRdb retains in-frame clones only, with some absent. In the table there are about 300,000 clones, roughly 88% of which are singletons. Sequences were obtained from peripheral blood. Every receptor here comes from a woman aged 45-65 years with acute or convalescent COVID-19. Each CDR3 is given with its conserved first and last residue. Each record gives: V gene, J gene, CDR3 length, CDR3 protein.

TRBV6-2/TRBV6-3,TRBJ1-1,14,CASSYSTLSGGAFF
TRBV28,TRBJ2-7,14,CASSPRGRNYEQYF
TRBV27,TRBJ1-5,15,CASSLGSVGNQPQHF
TRBV19,TRBJ2-1,15,CASSITPGEYNEQFF
TRBV18,TRBJ1-1,14,CASSPGGRGTEAFF
TRBV7-9,TRBJ1-4,16,CASSQRPPRGNEKLFF
TRBV28,TRBJ2-1,12,CASYSSYNEQFF
TRBV5-5,TRBJ1-4,16,CASSSGRGLTNEKLFF
TRBV27,TRBJ1-5,15,CATRRQGRGNQPQHF
TRBV2,TRBJ1-6,13,CASLNRGDSPLHF
TRBV5-1,TRBJ2-7,15,CASSLRGAEGYEQYF
TRBV11-2,TRBJ2-1,19,CASSWRLALSTSGHNEQFF
TRBV7-9,TRBJ1-5,15,CASSPQGGSNQPQHF
TRBV28,TRBJ1-4,14,CASRIQGQAEKLFF
TRBV9,TRBJ2-3,14,CASSVSGKLDTQYF
TRBV3-1/TRBV3-2,TRBJ2-5,15,CASSFGTGLQETQYF
TRBV6-2/TRBV6-3,TRBJ2-2,13,CASSSWTAGELFF
TRBV7-9,TRBJ2-2,15,CASKKREGETGELFF